A single sample is the source of the 25 T cell receptor beta chains below, sequenced in a study of metastatic and nonmetastatic thyroid tumors. Thyroid surgery took place with no prior treatment in any patient. TCRdb redid the clone calls on the PCR reads using MiXCR. The profile shows roughly 30,000 clones, 18% of them singletons. The sequencing sample was made of blood. The source of these receptors is a female donor with papillary thyroid cancer or a benign thyroid nodule (not recorded which). Some clones in this sample may be carry-over from other donors' samples.

This clone was seen repeatedly, ten times or more. The CDR3 DNA is TGTGCCTGGAGTATCGTCCCGGCGGGGGAGCTGTTTTTT. It codes for CAWSIVPAGELFF. J is TRBJ2-2 and V is TRBV30; D gene uncertain. V gave up 2 bases and J gave up 8 bases, with 12 bases separating them. Germline values: CDR1 GTSNPN, CDR2 SVGIG (reference sequence). The CDR3 spans 13 residues.

This clone was counted ten times or more. The chain uses TRBV4-1 and TRBJ1-6; D unresolved. This CDR3 comprises 15 residues. Germline assignment: CDR1 MGHRA and CDR2 YSYEKL. Trimming took 1 base from V and 9 from J, leaving 13 bases between them. The CDR3 region is CASSQVRGSLSPLHF. The CDR3 coding sequence is TGCGCCAGCAGCCAAGTCAGAGGGAGCCTTTCACCCCTCCACTTT.

This clone has a count of ten or more. The chain has TRBV19 and TRBJ2-5; D is possibly TRBD1 or TRBD2 (5 bases each). The germline V and J ends were trimmed by 5 bases and 5 bases, with 21 bases remaining between them. Per germline, CDR1 LNHDA and CDR2 SQIVND (reference sequence). The CDR3 covers 16 residues. CDR3 sequence reads: CASSLRPDGTGETQYF. In nucleotides, the CDR3 is TGTGCCAGTAGTCTCCGACCGGACGGGACCGGGGAGACCCAGTACTTC.

The rearrangement joins TRBV20-1 to TRBJ2-7; D not certain. CDR1 is DFQATT and CDR2 is SNEGSKA in the germline V gene (reference sequence). V was pared by 5 bases and J by 0 bases, with 14 bases between. This CDR3 has 14 residues. DNA for the CDR3: TGCAGTGCTTTACTCGGTGGGGACTCCTACGAGCAGTACTTC. Protein sequence: CSALLGGDSYEQYF.

The chain has TRBV18 and TRBJ2-1, with D perhaps being TRBD1 or TRBD2 (6 bases each). Trimming took 1 base from V and 1 from J, leaving 8 bases between them. The germline gives CDR1 KGHSH, CDR2 LQKENI. The CDR3 totals 15 residues. CDR3 nucleotide sequence: TGTGCCAGCTCACCACAGGGGGGTTCCTACAATGAGCAGTTCTTC. Encoded protein: CASSPQGGSYNEQFF.

The table lists this clone with many counts. This CDR3 is also generated by other DNA sequences in the sample. The V call is TRBV20-1, the J call TRBJ2-1; TRBD2 matches 11 bases. Germline V CDR1 and CDR2: DFQATT, SNEGSKA (reference sequence). The CDR3 contains 16 residues. Trimming took 0 bases from V and 8 from J; bases not matched to a gene: 9. CDR3 nucleotides: TGCAGTGCTAGAGATCGACTAGCGGGAATTGTCGATGAGCAGTTCTTC. Protein sequence: CSARDRLAGIVDEQFF.

This chain connects TRBV5-1 to TRBJ1-3; D is ambiguous. The CDR3 spans 15 residues. Germline lookup yields CDR1 SGHRS and CDR2 YFSETQ. V lost 4 bases and J 2 bases, leaving 13 bases between the germline ends. This CDR3 reads CASSTRPYPGNTIYF. The CDR3 nucleotides are TGCGCCAGCAGCACTCGTCCCTATCCTGGAAACACCATATATTTT. The full variable domain, its missing parts supplied by reference TRBV5-1 and TRBJ1-3, is KAGVTQTPRYLIKTRGQQVTLSCSPISGHRSVSWYQQTPGQGLQFLFEYFSETQRNKGNFPGRFSGRQFSNSRSEMNVSTLELGDSALYLCASSTRPYPGNTIYFGEGSWLTVV.

This clone was detected many times. The chain uses TRBV10-3 and TRBJ1-1, with no clear D. The CDR3 has 12 amino acids. The ends were cut back, 8 bases at V and 1 base at J, with 8 bases in the middle. CDR1 ENHRY and CDR2 SYGVKD come from the germline V gene. CDR3 coding DNA: TGTGCCATCGGGCCTCAGAACACTGAAGCTTTCTTT. Translation: CAIGPQNTEAFF.

The rearrangement uses TRBV4-3 and TRBJ2-6; D perhaps matches TRBD1 (5 bases). The CDR3 extends over 15 amino acids. Germline loops: CDR1 LGHNA, CDR2 YSLEER. V was trimmed by 3 bases and J by 3 bases, leaving 9 bases between them. CDR3 in amino acids: CASSHTGSGANVLTF. The DNA of the CDR3 is TGCGCCAGCAGCCATACAGGTAGTGGGGCCAACGTCCTGACTTTC.

This clone was observed at least ten times. The rearrangement links TRBV20-1 to TRBJ1-6; possibly TRBD1 for D (5 bases). Trimming removed 6 bases from V and 7 bases from J, with 13 bases in between. Germline-derived CDR1 and CDR2 are DFQATT and SNEGSKA (reference sequence). There are 13 residues in the CDR3. The CDR3 sequence is CSAPRDPNSPLHF. DNA for the CDR3: TGCAGTGCCCCCAGGGACCCCAATTCACCCCTCCACTTT.

This clone has a handful of counts. The chain links TRBV27 to TRBJ1-1; 8 bases match TRBD1. CDR1 and CDR2 from the germline V gene are MNHEY and SMNVEV (reference sequence). V dropped 6 bases and J dropped 5; count of bases not matched to a gene: 11. This CDR3 comprises 15 residues. CDR3 sequence reads: CASRSPRQGTTEAFF. The DNA for the CDR3 is TGTGCCAGCAGATCCCCTCGACAGGGGACAACTGAAGCTTTCTTT.

The V gene is TRBV7-3, the J gene TRBJ2-1; TRBD1 is a possible D gene (5 bases). The CDR3 spans 16 residues. Trimming pared 1 base from V and 5 bases from J, leaving 15 bases between. The germline V gene has CDR1 SGHTA and CDR2 FQGTGA. The CDR3 spells CASSLKLGWGNNEQFF. The CDR3 bases are TGTGCCAGCAGCTTAAAGCTCGGGTGGGGCAACAATGAGCAGTTCTTC.

This clone has a count of ten or more. In the same sample, other DNA sequences code for this CDR3. V and J are TRBV20-1 and TRBJ2-1; D call uncertain. The V gene's germline CDR1 is DFQATT and CDR2 SNEGSKA (reference sequence). This CDR3 spans 14 amino acids. V was trimmed by 5 bases and J by 1 base, leaving 12 bases between them. The CDR3: CSARRGPSYNEQFF. The CDR3 region has the DNA TGCAGTGCTCGCCGAGGCCCTTCCTACAATGAGCAGTTCTTC.

On this clone itself: The junction differs from germline at one of its ends, possibly a read error. The genes are TRBV20-1 and TRBJ2-2, with D perhaps TRBD1 (6 bases). Germline V CDR1 and CDR2: DFQATT, SNEGSKA (reference sequence). The CDR3 covers 15 residues. CDR3 DNA sequence: TGCAGTGCGCACAGGGTAGGAGGCCCGACCGTGGAGCTGTTTTTT. Protein sequence: CSAHRVGGPTVELFF.

This clone is deemed large. The chain couples TRBV10-3 to TRBJ2-7; the match to TRBD1 covers 10 bases. V gave up 6 bases and J gave up 3 bases; unmatched junction bases: 2. The germline gives CDR1 ENHRY, CDR2 SYGVKD. The CDR3 runs to 13 residues. The CDR3 loop is CAISGTGDYEQYF. CDR3 in DNA: TGTGCCATCAGCGGGACAGGGGACTACGAGCAGTACTTC.

This clone was seen ten or more times. The V gene is TRBV27, the J gene TRBJ2-3; 7 bases line up with TRBD1. The germline gives CDR1 MNHEY, CDR2 SMNVEV (reference sequence). The junction had 5 bases not matched to a gene; V was cut back by 5 bases and J by 9 bases. This CDR3 has 12 residues. The CDR3 here is CASSNYRGTQYF. Written as DNA, the CDR3 is TGTGCCAGCAGTAACTACAGGGGCACGCAGTATTTT.

This rearrangement joins TRBV18 to TRBJ2-7, with 13 bases that match TRBD2. After removal of 5 bases from V and 2 bases from J, the junction contained 6 bases not matched to a gene. The CDR3 loop spans 16 amino acids. Germline V lookup: CDR1 KGHSH, CDR2 LQKENI. DNA for the CDR3: TGTGCCAGCTCAGGAACCGGGACTAGCGGGGCCTACGAGCAGTACTTC. It yields the protein CASSGTGTSGAYEQYF.

Many counts were recorded for this clone. V usage is TRBV6-5 and J usage is TRBJ1-4; no firm D call. Germline values: CDR1 MNHEY, CDR2 SVGAGI. This CDR3 contains 16 residues. Trimming removed 0 bases from V and 0 bases from J, with 8 bases in between. CDR3 protein: CASSYSAAATNEKLFF. The CDR3 bases are TGTGCCAGCAGTTACTCGGCGGCGGCAACTAATGAAAAACTGTTTTTT.

This clone was seen many times. A much larger clone is a single base away; this may be a read error. The V and J genes are TRBV27 and TRBJ2-7; 8 bases map to TRBD2. The V segment lost 3 bases and the J segment 4 bases; nucleotides outside the gene matches: 8. In germline, CDR1 is MNHEY, CDR2 SMNVEV (reference sequence). The length of the CDR3 is 15 residues. The CDR3 here is CASSFRLARVYEQYF. CDR3 coding DNA: TGTGCCAGCAGTTTTAGACTAGCGAGGGTTTACGAGCAGTACTTC.

The rearrangement joins TRBV2 to TRBJ1-1; D is undetermined. Trimming stripped 5 bases from V and 2 bases from J, with 12 bases between. The CDR3 length is 14 residues. Germline V CDR1 and CDR2: SNHLY, FYNNEI. CDR3 DNA sequence: TGTGCCAGCAGTCCTACATGGTTCAACACTGAAGCTTTCTTT. Residues: CASSPTWFNTEAFF.

This clone was seen repeatedly, ten times or more. V gene TRBV10-3 combines with J gene TRBJ2-1, with 9 bases that match TRBD1. Germline V gives CDR1 ENHRY, CDR2 SYGVKD. With 10 bases clipped from V and 4 bases from J, the junction kept 8 bases outside the gene matches. The CDR3 has 14 residues. CDR3 loop: CATEPGTGYNEQFF. The CDR3 nucleotides read TGTGCCACTGAACCCGGGACAGGGTACAATGAGCAGTTCTTC.

This clone was seen a few times. The chain joins TRBV10-3 to TRBJ2-1; 11 bases match TRBD2. The CDR3 sequence is 14 residues long. After removal of 6 bases from V and 7 bases from J, the junction contained 5 bases not matched to a gene. CDR1 is ENHRY, CDR2 SYGVKD, per germline. CDR3 DNA: TGTGCCATCAGGGGGACTAGCGGAACAAATGAGCAGTTCTTC. Protein product: CAIRGTSGTNEQFF.

This clone was counted ten times or more. This sequence joins TRBV11-3 and TRBJ1-4; D gene uncertain. In germline, CDR1 is SGHNT, CDR2 YENEEA. Trimming pared 6 bases from V and 0 bases from J, leaving 5 bases between. The CDR3 extends over 13 amino acids. CDR3 loop: CASRTATNEKLFF. In DNA, the CDR3 is TGTGCCAGCAGGACTGCAACTAATGAAAAACTGTTTTTT.

With regard to this clone: It may be a read error: a sequence one base away is much more abundant. CDR3 nucleotide sequence: TGTGCCAGCATCTTTGTGGAGACCCAGTACTTC. Translation gives CASIFVETQYF. This chain connects TRBV7-8 to TRBJ2-5; D remains ambiguous. The germline V gene encodes CDR1 SGHVS and CDR2 FQNEAQ. This CDR3 has 11 amino acids. V shed 7 bases and J shed 5 bases, with 8 bases lying between them.

This clone was seen repeatedly, ten times or more. The chain joins TRBV6-6 to TRBJ2-3; 11 positions match TRBD2. The CDR3 is 17 amino acids. Trimming removed 6 bases from V and 4 bases from J; junction bases left unmatched: 12. Germline V CDR1 and CDR2: MNHNY, SVGAGI (reference sequence). As DNA, the CDR3 is TGTGCCAGCAGCCCCCTTGGGGGTAGCGGGGGGGCAGATACGCAGTATTTT. This gives the protein CASSPLGGSGGADTQYF.